This TCR beta chain stems from a study of T cell responses to AZD1222 COVID-19 vaccine (dated by TCRdb to the early 2020s). Background for the entire study: AZD1222 recipients given second doses at about 4 weeks or at about 12 weeks were pooled, since spike-specific TCR depth and breadth were not found to differ between the two schedules. A total of approximately 240 trial participants underwent TCR sequencing, of whom some 210 received two doses of AZD1222 and some 26 received two doses of the MenACWY control vaccine. Enrollment into the trials was organized by age into subgroups of 18-55, 56-69 and 70-plus years, and those subgroups contained approximately 160, 26 and 62 TCR-sequenced participants, respectively. Overall study outcomes, separate from this receptor: Nearly half of unique spike-specific TCRs reportedly recognized epitopes outside regions mutated in the B.1.351 and B.1.1.7 variants. Because no samples from the day 14 peak response were available, repertoires could be characterized only after the peak T cell response. Conclusions about previously exposed vaccinees were limited because only six AZD1222 recipients were SARS-CoV-2 seropositive at baseline. After two AZD1222 doses, spike-specific TCR breadth and depth were significantly higher than at day 0 and than in MenACWY recipients. The 56-69-year group was small, and its depth increase did not reach significance, likely because of low power. The vaccine-associated CD4 TCRs covered the entire spike protein, and the dominant responses fell in regions 160-218 and 743-854. Participants were mostly white British and included more females than males, and it was suggested by the authors that clonal diversity may have been underestimated.

The CDR3 runs 16 amino acids, cysteine and phenylalanine included. Of the read, only the CDR3 DNA is kept; its 48 bases are in frame from base 1. CDR1 and CDR2 are drawn from the germline V gene: MDHEN, SYDVKM. At the junction V is shortened by 6 bases and J by 4 bases; bases outside the gene matches: 12. The meaning of the sample's time point label: baseline before first vaccination. Vaccinee samples came from UK trials COV001 and COV002, including a single-blind randomized controlled phase 2/3 trial of AZD1222 (ChAdOx1 nCoV-19) in healthy adults. For TCRbeta chain sequencing, PBMC samples were collected from trial participants at day 0 and at day 28 after the second dose. The CDR3 regions of human TCRbeta chains were analyzed by immunosequencing. In the original analysis: TCRs in the repertoires were compared against a reference library of SARS-CoV-2-specific TCRs that had been generated with the MIRA antigen-specificity platform. Breadth was defined as the fraction of unique TCRs that were SARS-CoV-2-associated. Depth was defined as the fraction of total T cells that were SARS-CoV-2-associated. Using the MIRA data, every spike-specific TCR was mapped to the spike region that the TCR reacted to and assigned to either a CD4 or a CD8 class. Log10-transformed breadth and depth values were compared by one-way ANOVA with Sidak's multiple comparisons tests. Here the immuneACCESS table is served through TCRdb, limited to in-frame sequences with V and J called. Missing clones are a known gap in these copies; in checked studies unresolved V genes cover under half, and the rest lacks a known reason. That table is the source of V, J and clone size, and D and trimming were worked out from the DNA. The sample contains about 110,000 clones, around 81% of them found a single time. The ten most abundant clones make up about 4.6% of the sample.

In the case of this clone: Its antigen has not been determined. No base quality values were provided; no much bigger clone lies one nucleotide off.

Specimen: peripheral blood, collected on day 0 of AZD1222 vaccination. This chain is built from TRBV28 and TRBJ1-2, with 9 bases aligning to TRBD1. This receptor was taken from an adult in good health. The CDR3 reads as follows: CASRITTGGDGYGYTF. The DNA is TGTGCCAGCAGGATTACTACAGGGGGCGATGGCTATGGCTACACCTTC.